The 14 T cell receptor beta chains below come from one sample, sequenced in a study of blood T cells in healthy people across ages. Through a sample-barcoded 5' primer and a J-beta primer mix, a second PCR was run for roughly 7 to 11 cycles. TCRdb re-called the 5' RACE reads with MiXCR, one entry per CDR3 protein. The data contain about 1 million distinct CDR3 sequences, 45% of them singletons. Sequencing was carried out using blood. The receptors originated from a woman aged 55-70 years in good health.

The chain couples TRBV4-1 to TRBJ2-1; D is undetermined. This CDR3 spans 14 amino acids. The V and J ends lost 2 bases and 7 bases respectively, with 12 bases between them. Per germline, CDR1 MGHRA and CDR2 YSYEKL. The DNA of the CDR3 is TGCGCCAGCAGCCAACCGGGTGTTGTAAATGAGCAGTTCTTC. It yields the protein CASSQPGVVNEQFF.

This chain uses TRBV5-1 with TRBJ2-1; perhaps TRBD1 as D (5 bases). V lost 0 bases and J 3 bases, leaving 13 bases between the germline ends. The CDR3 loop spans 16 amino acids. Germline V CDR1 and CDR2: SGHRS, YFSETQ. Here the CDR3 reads CASSLVGRVNYNEQFF. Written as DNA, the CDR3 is TGCGCCAGCAGCTTGGTAGGCAGGGTGAACTACAATGAGCAGTTCTTC. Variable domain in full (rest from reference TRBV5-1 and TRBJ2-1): KAGVTQTPRYLIKTRGQQVTLSCSPISGHRSVSWYQQTPGQGLQFLFEYFSETQRNKGNFPGRFSGRQFSNSRSEMNVSTLELGDSALYLCASSLVGRVNYNEQFFGPGTRLTVL.

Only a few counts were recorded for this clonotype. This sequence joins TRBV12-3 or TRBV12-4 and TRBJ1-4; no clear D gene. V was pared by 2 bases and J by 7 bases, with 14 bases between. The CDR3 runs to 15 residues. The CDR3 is CASSLSASWGEKLFF. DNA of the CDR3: TGTGCCAGCAGTTTAAGCGCGTCTTGGGGTGAAAAACTGTTTTTT.

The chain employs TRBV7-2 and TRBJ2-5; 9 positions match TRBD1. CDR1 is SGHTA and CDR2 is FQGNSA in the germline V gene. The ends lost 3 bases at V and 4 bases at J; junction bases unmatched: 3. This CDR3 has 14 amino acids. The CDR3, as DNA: TGTGCCAGCAGCTTCGACAGGGGGGTAGAGACCCAGTACTTC. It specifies CASSFDRGVETQYF.

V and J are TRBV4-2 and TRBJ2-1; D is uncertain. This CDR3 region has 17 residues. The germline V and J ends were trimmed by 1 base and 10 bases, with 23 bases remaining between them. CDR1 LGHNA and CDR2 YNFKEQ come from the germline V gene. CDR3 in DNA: TGTGCCAGCAGCCAAGCCGCTGGGCGGCTGTTCCCCGGCGAGCAGTTCTTC. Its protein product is CASSQAAGRLFPGEQFF.

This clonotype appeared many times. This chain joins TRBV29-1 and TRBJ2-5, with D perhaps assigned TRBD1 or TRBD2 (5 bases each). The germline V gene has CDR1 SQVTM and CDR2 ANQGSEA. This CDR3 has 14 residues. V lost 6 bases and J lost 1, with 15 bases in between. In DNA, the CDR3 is TGCAGCGTCCGGGGACCCCCTTCCCAAGAGACCCAGTACTTC. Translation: CSVRGPPSQETQYF.

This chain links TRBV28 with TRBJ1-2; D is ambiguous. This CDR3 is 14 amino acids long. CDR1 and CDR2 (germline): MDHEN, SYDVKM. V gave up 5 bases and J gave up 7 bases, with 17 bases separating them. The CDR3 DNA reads TGTGCCAGCAGTCCCGGGCCCGGAAGTAGTGGCTACACCTTC. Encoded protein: CASSPGPGSSGYTF.

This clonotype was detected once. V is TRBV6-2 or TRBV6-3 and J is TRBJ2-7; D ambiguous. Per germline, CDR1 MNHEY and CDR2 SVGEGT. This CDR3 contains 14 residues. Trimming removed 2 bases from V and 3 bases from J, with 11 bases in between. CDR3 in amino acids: CASSYVGPLYEQYF. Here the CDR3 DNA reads TGTGCCAGCAGTTACGTCGGGCCTCTCTACGAGCAGTACTTC.

The chain's CDR3 is CAWSVSSTDTQYF. The CDR3 DNA sequence: TGTGCCTGGAGTGTTAGTAGCACAGATACGCAGTATTTT. The chain has TRBV30 and TRBJ2-3; D gene unclear. The germline gives CDR1 GTSNPN, CDR2 SVGIG (reference sequence). The CDR3 extends over 13 amino acids. V was trimmed by 0 bases and J by 0 bases, leaving 4 bases between them.

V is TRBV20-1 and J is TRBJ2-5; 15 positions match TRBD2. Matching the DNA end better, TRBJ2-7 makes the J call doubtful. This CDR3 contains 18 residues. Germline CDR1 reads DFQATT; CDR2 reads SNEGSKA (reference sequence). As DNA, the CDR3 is TGCAGTGCTAACCTCCCGGGACTAGCGGGAGGCGGGCTCGGCGAGCAGTACTTC. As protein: CSANLPGLAGGGLGEQYF.

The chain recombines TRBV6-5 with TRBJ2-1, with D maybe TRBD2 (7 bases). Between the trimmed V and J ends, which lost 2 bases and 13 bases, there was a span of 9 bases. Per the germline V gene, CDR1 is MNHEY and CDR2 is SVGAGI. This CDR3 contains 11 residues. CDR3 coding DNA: TGTGCCAGCAGTTACGGGGGGGCCCAGTTCTTC. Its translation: CASSYGGAQFF.

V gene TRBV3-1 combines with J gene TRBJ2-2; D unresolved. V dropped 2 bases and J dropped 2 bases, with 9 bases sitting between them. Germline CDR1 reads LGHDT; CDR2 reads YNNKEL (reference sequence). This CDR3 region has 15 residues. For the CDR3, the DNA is TGTGCCAGCAGCCAATTGAGACTCAACACCGGGGAGCTGTTTTTT. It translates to CASSQLRLNTGELFF.

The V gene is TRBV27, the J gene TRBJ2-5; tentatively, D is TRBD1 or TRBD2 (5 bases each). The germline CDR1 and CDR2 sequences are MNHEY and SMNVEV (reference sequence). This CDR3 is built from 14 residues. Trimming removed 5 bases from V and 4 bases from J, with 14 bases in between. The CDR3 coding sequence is TGTGCCAGCAGTCTCATCGGGGCTGCAGAGACCCAGTACTTC. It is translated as CASSLIGAAETQYF.

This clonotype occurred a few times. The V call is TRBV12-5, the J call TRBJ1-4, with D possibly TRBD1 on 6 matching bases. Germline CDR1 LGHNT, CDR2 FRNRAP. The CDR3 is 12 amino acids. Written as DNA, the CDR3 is TGTGCCAGCAGGACAGCTAATGAAAAACTGTTTTTT. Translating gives CASRTANEKLFF.